These 26 T cell receptor beta chains came from one sample sequenced in a study of T cells after yellow fever vaccination (dated by TCRdb to about 2019). The treatment or condition tag for this specimen amounts to: live attenuated yellow fever vaccine strain. The library was built by means of 5' RACE. TCRdb lists the instrument as Illumina HiSeq 2500. TCRdb reprocessing: public reads trimmed at Q25 with fastp, clones called with MiXCR, in-frame beta chains kept. Here each entry gathers all rows of one CDR3 protein and keeps the most common genes and DNA. The sample has over 120,000 distinct CDR3 sequences on record, 6.6% of them singletons. The ten top clones hold more than 0.55% of the sample. Here the sequenced sample was CD4+ T cells sorted from PBMCs, taken 10 days after the yellow fever booster vaccination. The receptors come from a man aged 30 to 45 who received the YFV17D yellow fever vaccine.

This clonotype was counted many times. The rearrangement links TRBV7-2 to TRBJ1-2; 7 bases are a match to TRBD1. The junction had 3 bases not matched to a gene; V was cut back by 4 bases and J by 4 bases. Germline CDR1 reads SGHTA; CDR2 reads FQGNSA. The CDR3 covers 13 residues. The CDR3 spells CASSSGTAYGYTF. CDR3 sequence (DNA): TGTGCCAGCAGCTCCGGGACAGCCTATGGCTACACCTTC.

This clonotype has at least ten counts. J is TRBJ2-4 and V is TRBV12-3 or TRBV12-4; no firm D call. The CDR3 extends over 13 amino acids. The V end was cut by 3 bases, the J end by 0 bases, with 3 bases between. The CDR3 region is CASSFKAKNIQYF. DNA for the CDR3: TGTGCCAGCAGTTTTAAAGCCAAAAACATTCAGTACTTC.

This clonotype was recorded many times. This chain connects TRBV20-1 to TRBJ2-1; 9 positions match TRBD2. Germline V lookup: CDR1 DFQATT, CDR2 SNEGSKA (reference sequence). This CDR3 region has 14 residues. Trimming removed 6 bases from V and 8 bases from J; junction bases left unmatched: 11. CDR3 residues: CSARRAGGLDEQFF. DNA of the CDR3: TGCAGTGCCAGGAGGGCGGGAGGGCTCGATGAGCAGTTCTTC.

This clonotype has at least ten counts. The chain recombines TRBV29-1 with TRBJ2-1; D is uncertain. V gave up 5 bases and J gave up 10 bases, with 12 bases separating them. CDR3 length: 11 amino acids. The V gene's germline CDR1 is SQVTM and CDR2 ANQGSEA. CDR3 protein: CSVLMWEEQFF. The CDR3 bases are TGCAGCGTTCTAATGTGGGAAGAGCAGTTCTTC.

In this sample, this clonotype turned up many times. The chain couples TRBV7-6 to TRBJ2-1; 12 nucleotides line up with TRBD2. V lost 5 bases to trimming and J lost 7 bases; unmatched junction nucleotides: 6. Per germline, CDR1 SGHVS and CDR2 FNYEAQ. This CDR3 comprises 15 residues. The CDR3 DNA is TGTGCCAGCAGCCCCCTCCTAGCGGGAGGGAATGAGCAGTTCTTC. Translated, it gives CASSPLLAGGNEQFF.

This clonotype was picked up a small number of times. CDR3 region: CASSLGRVLYEQYF. CDR3 nucleotides: TGCGCCAGCAGCTTGGGAAGGGTTTTATACGAGCAGTACTTC. The gene calls are TRBV5-1 and TRBJ2-7; no definite D call. Germline V lookup: CDR1 SGHRS, CDR2 YFSETQ. The V and J ends lost 0 bases and 4 bases respectively, with 11 bases between them. CDR3 length: 14 residues. The full variable domain, with the rest looked up from reference TRBV5-1 and TRBJ2-7, is KAGVTQTPRYLIKTRGQQVTLSCSPISGHRSVSWYQQTPGQGLQFLFEYFSETQRNKGNFPGRFSGRQFSNSRSEMNVSTLELGDSALYLCASSLGRVLYEQYFGPGTRLTVT.

This clonotype occurred many times. This sequence joins TRBV4-2 and TRBJ1-3; 9 bases fit TRBD1. The V gene end was trimmed by 0 bases and the J gene end by 9 bases; junction bases not matched to a gene: 9. The germline gives CDR1 LGHNA, CDR2 YNFKEQ. This CDR3 spans 16 amino acids. The CDR3 DNA follows: TGTGCCAGCAGCCAAGACCTCACAGGGGGCGCTGGCACCATATATTTT. It specifies CASSQDLTGGAGTIYF.

At least ten counts were recorded for this clonotype. The chain recombines TRBV5-1 with TRBJ1-1; no reliable D call. The V end was cut by 3 bases, the J end by 1 base, with 7 bases between. CDR1 is SGHRS and CDR2 is YFSETQ in the germline V gene. CDR3 length: 13 residues. The CDR3 region has the DNA TGCGCCAGCAGCTCGGACCCGAACACTGAAGCTTTCTTT. Amino acid sequence: CASSSDPNTEAFF.

This clonotype occurred many times. The chain joins TRBV20-1 to TRBJ2-1; tentative D call: TRBD1 (6 bases). Germline CDR1 reads DFQATT; CDR2 reads SNEGSKA (reference sequence). The CDR3 totals 15 residues. Trimming shortened V by 0 bases and J by 8 bases, and 17 bases separated the two germline ends. The CDR3 region is CSARDPQGSGHEQFF. For the CDR3, the DNA is TGCAGTGCTAGAGATCCCCAGGGGTCCGGTCATGAGCAGTTCTTC.

In this sample, this clonotype turned up many times. The rearrangement joins TRBV5-1 to TRBJ1-1; D gene unclear. The V end was cut by 1 base, the J end by 1 base, with 5 bases between. This CDR3 contains 13 residues. CDR1 is SGHRS, CDR2 YFSETQ, per germline. CDR3 amino acids: CASSLFGNTEAFF. CDR3 DNA sequence: TGCGCCAGCAGCTTGTTCGGGAACACTGAAGCTTTCTTT.

This clonotype was counted many times. This chain links TRBV7-2 with TRBJ2-1; 9 bases map to TRBD2. Germline V CDR1 and CDR2: SGHTA, FQGNSA. Unmatched junction bases numbered 3, after V lost 0 bases and J lost 3 bases. This CDR3 has 16 residues. The CDR3 nucleotides are TGTGCCAGCAGCTTAGCGGGAGCGGGAGGCTACAATGAGCAGTTCTTC. Its protein is CASSLAGAGGYNEQFF.

The sample holds many counts of this clonotype. The rearrangement uses TRBV2 and TRBJ2-7, with TRBD2 identical over 8 bases. Germline V CDR1 and CDR2: SNHLY, FYNNEI. The CDR3 loop spans 14 amino acids. V lost 6 bases and J lost 2; bases outside the gene matches: 6. For the CDR3, the DNA is TGTGCCAGCAGGAGCGGGAGAGGAACCTACGAGCAGTACTTC. Its protein is CASRSGRGTYEQYF.

Many counts were recorded for this clonotype. The CDR3: CASSLRLAGGEYNEQFF. In DNA, the CDR3 is TGTGCCAGCAGTCTTCGACTAGCGGGAGGTGAATACAATGAGCAGTTCTTC. The rearrangement uses TRBV6-2 or TRBV6-3 and TRBJ2-1; 13 nucleotides line up with TRBD2. The CDR3 runs to 17 residues. CDR1 and CDR2 from the germline V gene are MNHEY and SVGEGT. The V segment lost 5 bases and the J segment 4 bases; nucleotides outside the gene matches: 8.

This clonotype was found many times. V usage is TRBV7-2 and J usage is TRBJ2-5; TRBD2 might be the D (6 bases). The CDR3 is made up of 13 amino acids. The V end was cut by 7 bases, the J end by 5 bases, with 14 bases between. CDR1 SGHTA and CDR2 FQGNSA come from the germline V gene. The CDR3 DNA is TGTGCCAGCACCATTTCCCGGGGGGAGACCCAGTACTTC. This gives the protein CASTISRGETQYF.

This clonotype was seen many times. The rearrangement uses TRBV20-1 and TRBJ2-5; 10 nucleotides match TRBD2. Germline V CDR1 and CDR2: DFQATT, SNEGSKA (reference sequence). This CDR3 contains 13 residues. V trimming: 6 bases; J trimming: 5 bases; junction bases outside the gene matches: 6. The DNA for the CDR3 is TGCAGTGCCCTAGCGGGAGATCGGGAGACCCAGTACTTC. Translating it yields CSALAGDRETQYF.

This clonotype has at least ten counts. The V call is TRBV7-2, the J call TRBJ2-7, with 9 bases fitting TRBD1. In germline, CDR1 is SGHTA, CDR2 FQGNSA. The CDR3 has 16 amino acids. Germline trimming cut 0 bases from V and 5 bases from J; bases unmatched to any gene: 8. The CDR3 spells CASSLAFPDRGDEQYF. The CDR3 DNA follows: TGTGCCAGCAGCTTAGCCTTCCCCGACAGGGGGGACGAGCAGTACTTC.

This clonotype was counted many times. CDR3 nucleotides: TGTGCCAGCAGCCAAGACCGGACGGGACTAGCGGGATACAATGAGCAGTTCTTC. The encoded protein is CASSQDRTGLAGYNEQFF. This chain uses TRBV4-2 with TRBJ2-1; 13 nucleotides line up with TRBD2. The V gene end was trimmed by 0 bases and the J gene end by 4 bases; junction bases not matched to a gene: 6. The CDR3 extends over 18 amino acids. Germline V gene sequence: CDR1 LGHNA, CDR2 YNFKEQ.

Ten or more counts support this clonotype. V is TRBV27 and J is TRBJ2-1, with D possibly matching TRBD1 (6 bases). V dropped 5 bases and J dropped 9 bases, with 11 bases sitting between them. This CDR3 spans 12 amino acids. The V gene's germline CDR1 is MNHEY and CDR2 SMNVEV (reference sequence). In DNA form, the CDR3 reads TGTGCCAGCAGTCGACAGGCGACTGAGCAGTTCTTC. Its translation: CASSRQATEQFF.

This clonotype was counted at least ten times. In nucleotides, the CDR3 is TGTGCCAGCAGCTCATCGGGACTCATTGAAGAGACCCAGTACTTC. This gives the protein CASSSSGLIEETQYF. V usage is TRBV7-8 and J usage is TRBJ2-5; D is possibly TRBD2 (6 bases). V shed 4 bases and J shed 3 bases, with 15 bases lying between them. The CDR3 runs 15 residues. Germline lookup yields CDR1 SGHVS and CDR2 FQNEAQ.

V gene TRBV6-1 combines with J gene TRBJ2-7; no reliable D call. The CDR3 has 13 amino acids. In germline, CDR1 is MNHNS, CDR2 SASEGT. The V gene lost 0 bases and the J gene lost 5 bases, with 8 bases spanning the gap. CDR3 amino acids: CASSEALPHEQYF. The DNA of the CDR3 is TGTGCCAGCAGTGAAGCGCTTCCCCACGAGCAGTACTTC.

At least ten counts were recorded for this clonotype. The chain joins TRBV12-3 or TRBV12-4 to TRBJ2-5; 7 bases agree with TRBD2. The CDR3 covers 14 residues. After removal of 7 bases from V and 0 bases from J, the junction contained 5 bases not matched to a gene. CDR3 sequence reads: CASKRGLDQETQYF. The DNA of the CDR3 is TGTGCCAGCAAGCGAGGACTAGACCAAGAGACCCAGTACTTC.

This clonotype was seen ten or more times. This chain connects TRBV6-2 or TRBV6-3 to TRBJ2-2, with 14 bases identical to TRBD2. CDR3 length: 20 residues. J lost 1 base, V lost 5 bases, and 12 bases had no gene match. The germline V gene encodes CDR1 MNHEY and CDR2 SVGEGT. Written as DNA, the CDR3 is TGTGCCAGCAGTAACCACCTGACCGGGACTAGCGGGAGGAACACCGGGGAGCTGTTTTTT. It codes for CASSNHLTGTSGRNTGELFF.

The V gene is TRBV29-1, the J gene TRBJ2-7, with 8 bases that match TRBD2. Per the germline V gene, CDR1 is SQVTM and CDR2 is ANQGSEA. The CDR3 is 14 residues long. Trimming took 6 bases from V and 3 from J; bases not matched to a gene: 10. The CDR3 nucleotides read TGCAGCGTCCTCAGCGGGAGTTACGGCTACGAGCAGTACTTC. The encoded protein is CSVLSGSYGYEQYF.

This clonotype was counted ten times or more. V usage is TRBV6-2 or TRBV6-3 and J usage is TRBJ2-1; D is possibly TRBD1 (6 bases). The CDR3 has 17 amino acids. From germline, CDR1 is MNHEY and CDR2 SVGEGT. Between the trimmed V and J ends, which lost 7 bases and 0 bases, there was a span of 19 bases. The DNA for the CDR3 is TGTGCCAGCAAACTTAGGGGACAATTGAGCTCCTACAATGAGCAGTTCTTC. This encodes CASKLRGQLSSYNEQFF.

This clonotype was seen ten or more times. The rearrangement uses TRBV2 and TRBJ2-2, with D uncertain. The CDR3 has 14 residues. Trimming left V 5 bases short and J 8 bases short, with 15 bases between. Germline CDR1 SNHLY, CDR2 FYNNEI. CDR3 region: CASSRQTTTGELFF. CDR3 nucleotides: TGTGCCAGCAGTCGCCAGACGACGACAGGGGAGCTGTTTTTT.

This clonotype was found many times. The chain uses TRBV18 and TRBJ2-7; 8 bases agree with TRBD1. Unmatched junction bases numbered 4, after V lost 3 bases and J lost 3 bases. The CDR3 is made up of 14 amino acids. Germline V CDR1 and CDR2: KGHSH, LQKENI. In nucleotides, the CDR3 is TGTGCCAGCTCACCGCCAGGGACAGGCTACGAGCAGTACTTC. Amino acids: CASSPPGTGYEQYF.